The 27 T cell receptor beta chains below all came from one sample that was sequenced in a study of T-cell memory formation after mild COVID-19. From the 5' RACE reads, TCRdb called clonotypes with MiXCR, one entry per CDR3 protein. Altogether about 49,000 distinct CDR3 sequences are present, about 7% being singletons, with the ten largest covering roughly 1.5%. Sequenced material: PBMCs or a T cell subset sorted from them (not recorded which). Receptors were obtained from a man between 18 and 35 years old who had mild COVID-19 (a few samples of this study predate the infection). Cell type and time point are not known.

This clonotype has at least ten counts. The rearrangement uses TRBV4-1 and TRBJ2-1, with D hard to call. Germline CDR1 reads MGHRA; CDR2 reads YSYEKL. This CDR3 region has 15 residues. V shed 1 base and J shed 0 bases, with 7 bases lying between them. The CDR3 protein is CASSQGLGSYNEQFF. CDR3 nucleotide sequence: TGCGCCAGCAGCCAAGGGCTGGGCTCCTACAATGAGCAGTTCTTC.

In this sample, this clonotype turned up a few times. DNA of the CDR3: TGCAGTGCTAGCTCTCCTAGCGAAGAGACCCAGTACTTC. Amino acid sequence: CSASSPSEETQYF. The chain combines TRBV20-1 with TRBJ2-5; TRBD2 might be the D (6 bases). Trimming pared 3 bases from V and 3 bases from J, leaving 11 bases between. The germline V gene has CDR1 DFQATT and CDR2 SNEGSKA (reference sequence). CDR3 length: 13 amino acids.

The V call is TRBV19, the J call TRBJ1-1; 8 bases match TRBD1. CDR3 length equals 13 residues. V shed 7 bases, J shed 3 bases, and the junction held 4 bases outside the gene matches. Germline assignment: CDR1 LNHDA and CDR2 SQIVND (reference sequence). The CDR3 DNA reads as TGTGCCAGTATGGACAGGGTCCACACTGAAGCTTTCTTT. This codes for CASMDRVHTEAFF.

The rearrangement links TRBV29-1 to TRBJ2-5; D tentatively reads TRBD1 or TRBD2 (5 bases each). The CDR3 consists of 14 residues. Germline assignment: CDR1 SQVTM and CDR2 ANQGSEA. Trimming stripped 6 bases from V and 2 bases from J, with 16 bases between. CDR3 region: CSVPLGGYQETQYF. In nucleotides, the CDR3 is TGCAGCGTCCCGCTTGGGGGTTATCAAGAGACCCAGTACTTC.

This clonotype was seen a handful of times. J is TRBJ1-2 and V is TRBV5-1, with D unresolved. V was clipped by 1 base and J by 8 bases, with 12 bases between them. From germline, CDR1 is SGHRS and CDR2 YFSETQ. The CDR3 runs to 13 residues. The DNA for the CDR3 is TGCGCCAGCAGCTTGAACGGGGTGGAGGGCTACACCTTC. Its protein is CASSLNGVEGYTF.

J is TRBJ2-2 and V is TRBV3-1, with 9 nucleotides matching TRBD1. The V gene's germline CDR1 is LGHDT and CDR2 YNNKEL (reference sequence). CDR3 size: 15 residues. Trimming removed 3 bases from V and 6 bases from J; junction bases left unmatched: 5. Here the CDR3 reads CASSQGDRAPGELFF. The CDR3 DNA is TGTGCCAGCAGCCAGGGGGACAGGGCCCCCGGGGAGCTGTTTTTT.

This clonotype was counted only a few times. In DNA form, the CDR3 reads TGCGCCAGCAGCTTCTCTCGGACAGACACTGAAGCTTTCTTT. This codes for CASSFSRTDTEAFF. This chain joins TRBV5-1 and TRBJ1-1, with a possible D match to TRBD1 (6 bases). The V and J ends lost 2 bases and 3 bases respectively, with 11 bases between them. The V gene's germline CDR1 is SGHRS and CDR2 YFSETQ. This CDR3 comprises 14 residues.

The chain joins TRBV19 to TRBJ1-3; tentatively, D is TRBD1 (6 bases). The CDR3 has 14 amino acids. CDR1 LNHDA and CDR2 SQIVND come from the germline V gene (reference sequence). The germline V and J ends were trimmed by 5 bases and 4 bases, with 12 bases remaining between them. The CDR3 sequence: CASSSDSEGNTIYF. The CDR3 DNA follows: TGTGCCAGTAGTTCGGACAGTGAAGGAAACACCATATATTTT.

The chain carries TRBV4-2 and TRBJ1-2, with 10 bases aligning to TRBD1. Germline CDR1 and CDR2: LGHNA and YNFKEQ. The CDR3 contains 15 residues. V lost 7 bases and J lost 4; bases outside the gene matches: 9. The CDR3 DNA follows: TGTGCCAGCACCCAGACAGGGGGCGCTCTCTATGGCTACACCTTC. It yields the protein CASTQTGGALYGYTF.

A few counts support this clonotype. The gene calls are TRBV7-9 and TRBJ1-2; D uncertain. The CDR3 sequence is 12 residues long. Trimming removed 4 bases from V and 9 bases from J, with 12 bases in between. Per the germline V gene, CDR1 is SEHNR and CDR2 is FQNEAQ (reference sequence). The CDR3 DNA sequence: TGTGCCAGCAGCTCCTCGATCCAGCGCTACACCTTC. Translated: CASSSSIQRYTF.

A few counts support this clonotype. The chain uses TRBV7-2 and TRBJ2-1; D gene ambiguous. CDR1 SGHTA and CDR2 FQGNSA come from the germline V gene. CDR3 length: 12 residues. Trimming took off 2 bases at V and 11 bases at J, with 10 bases between the two ends. DNA for the CDR3: TGTGCCAGCAGCTTAAGCTTGACAAAGCAGTTCTTC. Its translation: CASSLSLTKQFF.

Only a few counts were recorded for this clonotype. The DNA of the CDR3 is TGTGCCAGCAGCTTAGCGACAGGCGTTCTACACTATGGCTACACCTTC. It is translated as CASSLATGVLHYGYTF. This rearrangement joins TRBV7-9 to TRBJ1-2; maybe TRBD1 (6 bases). V was pared by 0 bases and J by 3 bases, with 14 bases between. Germline V lookup: CDR1 SEHNR, CDR2 FQNEAQ (reference sequence). The CDR3 loop spans 16 amino acids.

This clonotype was counted only a few times. The chain has TRBV20-1 and TRBJ2-7, with a weak D call TRBD1 (6 bases). V was cut by 1 base and J by 5 bases, with 9 bases left in between. Germline V gene data show CDR1 as DFQATT and CDR2 as SNEGSKA (reference sequence). This CDR3 contains 12 residues. CDR3 loop: CSARGSGDEQYV. For the CDR3, the DNA is TGCAGTGCTAGAGGATCAGGGGACGAGCAGTACGTC.

In its sample, this clonotype was seen many times. This rearrangement joins TRBV20-1 to TRBJ2-4; 8 nucleotides line up with TRBD1. Germline CDR1 is DFQATT and CDR2 is SNEGSKA (reference sequence). The CDR3 covers 13 residues. Losses at the gene ends were 5 bases for V and 1 base for J; bases not matched to a gene: 1. This CDR3 is CSAWDRAKNIQYF. DNA for the CDR3: TGCAGTGCTTGGGACAGGGCCAAAAACATTCAGTACTTC.

The V and J genes are TRBV28 and TRBJ1-1, with a tentative D call TRBD1 (5 bases). V was trimmed by 9 bases and J by 2 bases, leaving 16 bases between them. Germline V gene data show CDR1 as MDHEN and CDR2 as SYDVKM. The CDR3 length is 14 residues. In DNA form, the CDR3 reads TGTGCCAGTTCCTCCGGGACGGTTAACACTGAAGCTTTCTTT. This sequence encodes CASSSGTVNTEAFF.

This clonotype was found a few times. The chain couples TRBV5-5 to TRBJ1-2; 8 bases align to TRBD1. The germline gives CDR1 SGHKS, CDR2 YYEKEE (reference sequence). Germline trimming cut 4 bases from V and 3 bases from J; bases unmatched to any gene: 5. The CDR3 extends over 14 amino acids. As DNA, the CDR3 is TGTGCCAGCAGCCCTATGACAGGGGACTATGGCTACACCTTC. It yields the protein CASSPMTGDYGYTF.

This clonotype was counted many times. V gene TRBV2 combines with J gene TRBJ2-5, with D hard to call. Trimming removed 7 bases at V and 5 bases at J, with 11 bases between. CDR1 and CDR2 (germline): SNHLY, FYNNEI. This CDR3 region has 12 residues. The CDR3 is CASKVGRETQYF. In nucleotides, the CDR3 is TGTGCCAGCAAGGTCGGGCGGGAGACCCAGTACTTC.

The V gene is TRBV12-3 or TRBV12-4, the J gene TRBJ1-4; tentatively, D is TRBD1 (6 bases). The CDR3 contains 16 residues. Trimming left V 4 bases short and J 2 bases short, with 14 bases between. This chain's CDR3 is CASSSRGAGTNEKLFF. The CDR3 DNA reads TGTGCCAGCAGTTCAAGGGGGGCCGGGACTAATGAAAAACTGTTTTTT.

This clonotype rates as medium-sized. The chain links TRBV7-2 to TRBJ2-3, with 7 bases lining up with TRBD1. From germline, CDR1 is SGHTA and CDR2 FQGNSA. This CDR3 spans 13 amino acids. After removal of 4 bases from V and 4 bases from J, the junction contained 2 bases not matched to a gene. CDR3 amino acids: CASSSTGSDTQYF. Written as DNA, the CDR3 is TGTGCCAGCAGCTCGACAGGGTCAGATACGCAGTATTTT.

This chain joins TRBV7-8 and TRBJ1-4, with a tentative D call TRBD1 (5 bases). The CDR3 has 13 residues. V lost 3 bases to trimming and J lost 8 bases, with 10 bases between them. The germline gives CDR1 SGHVS, CDR2 FQNEAQ. The DNA for the CDR3 is TGTGCCAGCAGCTTGGGCAGGGAGGAAAAACTGTTTTTT. Its translation is CASSLGREEKLFF.

This clonotype was observed a handful of times. This sequence may be a read error, since a much larger clone differs from it by one base. The CDR3 DNA follows: TGCAGTGCCGACGAACGAGGACCAGATACGCAGTATTTT. This gives the protein CSADERGPDTQYF. This chain links TRBV20-1 with TRBJ2-3; the D is unclear. Between the trimmed V and J ends, which lost 6 bases and 4 bases, there was a span of 14 bases. Germline V gene sequence: CDR1 DFQATT, CDR2 SNEGSKA (reference sequence). This CDR3 contains 13 residues.

Ten or more counts support this clonotype. The rearrangement joins TRBV7-2 to TRBJ1-6, with 9 positions matching TRBD1. Looked up from germline, CDR1 is SGHTA and CDR2 is FQGNSA. V lost 1 base to trimming and J lost 13 bases; unmatched junction nucleotides: 8. The CDR3 has 15 amino acids. The CDR3 sequence: CASSLVGDREIPLHF. CDR3 nucleotides: TGTGCCAGCAGCTTAGTCGGGGACAGGGAAATCCCCCTCCACTTT.

The table lists this clonotype with many counts. J is TRBJ1-5 and V is TRBV4-2; D may be TRBD1 (5 bases). Germline V CDR1 and CDR2: LGHNA, YNFKEQ. Trimming pared 0 bases from V and 9 bases from J, leaving 9 bases between. The CDR3 has 13 amino acids. CDR3 nucleotide sequence: TGTGCCAGCAGCCAAGATCTTGGGGCGCCCCAGCATTTT. This gives the protein CASSQDLGAPQHF.

This clonotype occurred many times. The chain joins TRBV3-1 to TRBJ2-1; D not resolved. V lost 4 bases to trimming and J lost 5 bases, with 12 bases between them. Germline CDR1 reads LGHDT; CDR2 reads YNNKEL (reference sequence). There are 14 residues in the CDR3. For the CDR3, the DNA is TGTGCCAGCAGCCCCCCCGGACGGGACAATGAGCAGTTCTTC. Amino acids: CASSPPGRDNEQFF.

This clonotype came up many times. This sequence joins TRBV5-1 and TRBJ2-3; D not resolved. The CDR3 runs 14 residues. Germline CDR1 SGHRS, CDR2 YFSETQ. V was shortened by 4 bases and J by 4 bases, with 13 bases between the two germline ends. CDR3 loop: CASSGGELADTQYF. The DNA for the CDR3 is TGCGCCAGCAGCGGCGGTGAGCTGGCAGATACGCAGTATTTT.

A few counts support this clonotype. This sequence joins TRBV6-4 and TRBJ2-5; the D gene is possibly TRBD2 (5 bases). Germline V gives CDR1 MRHNA, CDR2 SNTAGT. V was pared by 3 bases and J by 4 bases, with 9 bases between. The CDR3 extends over 13 amino acids. DNA of the CDR3: TGTGCCAGCAGTGAAGTCGGAGGAGAGACCCAGTACTTC. Translating it yields CASSEVGGETQYF.

This clonotype has just a few counts. The chain combines TRBV5-1 with TRBJ2-5, with TRBD1 identical over 9 bases. Germline V gene lookup returns CDR1 SGHRS and CDR2 YFSETQ. The CDR3 loop spans 14 amino acids. J was trimmed by 5 bases and V by 7 bases; bases with no gene match: 9. The CDR3 DNA reads as TGCGCCAGCTCACCAACAGGGGGCGGGGAGACCCAGTACTTC. Translated, it gives CASSPTGGGETQYF. The variable domain in full, with the rest retrieved from reference TRBV5-1 and TRBJ2-5, is KAGVTQTPRYLIKTRGQQVTLSCSPISGHRSVSWYQQTPGQGLQFLFEYFSETQRNKGNFPGRFSGRQFSNSRSEMNVSTLELGDSALYLCASSPTGGGETQYFGPGTRLLVL.